The rows below give T cell receptor beta chains drawn from one sample of a study of T cells expressing NK-cell markers. Each CDR3 protein gets one entry in TCRdb, which reprocessed the 5' RACE reads and gives no DNA. This sample carries about 260,000 distinct CDR3 sequences, with about 4% going to the ten biggest clones. The sequencing input was blood T cells: a sorted CD56 or NKG2C T cell subset, CD4+ or CD8+ T cells, or bulk PBMC T cells (not recorded which). These receptors were obtained from a woman aged 18 to 75 in good health. CDR3s include the opening cysteine and the closing phenylalanine or tryptophan.

TRBJ2-3,TRBV12-3/TRBV12-4,CASSLSRVSDTQYF
TRBJ1-3,TRBV29-1,CSVDLEEAGNTIYF
TRBJ2-5,TRBV4-3,CASSQEGREETQYF
TRBJ2-1,TRBV12-3/TRBV12-4,CASRLKPQGVNEQFF
TRBJ2-2,TRBV24-1,CATSDLFGATGELFF
TRBJ2-3,TRBV12-5,CASGPGQSVPTDTQYF
TRBJ2-3,TRBV19,CASSYRLNTDTQYF
TRBJ2-5,TRBV5-1,CASSLARTTQETQYF
TRBJ2-5,TRBV29-1,CSIRPKETQYF
TRBJ2-7,TRBV20-1,CSARDRRGGSYEQYF
TRBJ2-3,TRBV7-2,CASSLRASGRFTDTQYF
TRBJ2-7,TRBV19,CASSKGTSGKSSYEQYF
TRBJ2-5,TRBV18,CASSPRKSEKETQYF
TRBJ1-6,TRBV21-1,CASSKEFEGSNSPLHF
TRBJ2-7,TRBV9,CASSAGPDYEQYF
TRBJ2-1,TRBV9,CASSVGQVNNEQFF
TRBJ2-3,TRBV10-3,CAIRAGLDGDTQYF
TRBJ2-5,TRBV20-1,CSAGGGETQYF
TRBJ2-3,TRBV4-1,CASSQEEQSDTQYF
TRBJ1-1,TRBV7-8,CASSAASTEAFF
TRBJ2-6,TRBV30,CAWRAISGANVLTF
TRBJ1-2,TRBV18,CASSLRDRASPAGGYTF
TRBJ2-2,TRBV20-1,CSGKTGINTGELFF
TRBJ2-3,TRBV20-1,CSARPASSPSADTQYF
TRBJ1-1,TRBV20-1,CSARRVDWDTEAFF
TRBJ1-5,TRBV18,CASSPPGQPQHF
TRBJ1-2,TRBV11-2,CASSLVDGANYGYTF
TRBJ1-4,TRBV7-2,CASSLTGDFEKLFF
TRBJ2-7,TRBV24-1,CATSEGAWTYEQYF
TRBJ2-3,TRBV11-2,CASSLEGGNTDTQYF
TRBJ1-2,TRBV19,CASSIDARGGYGYTF
TRBJ1-2,TRBV11-3,CASSLIEGCFYGYTF
TRBJ2-3,TRBV5-1,CASSLTAGTDTQYF
TRBJ1-1,TRBV10-3,CAISESPGGKNTEAFF
TRBJ2-1,TRBV20-1,CSANVRNEQFF
TRBJ2-1,TRBV28,CASSSRVGREQFF
TRBJ2-3,TRBV7-2,CASSSGLSTDTQYF
TRBJ2-7,TRBV7-7,CASSPGLAGGRYEQYF
TRBJ2-4,TRBV20-1,CSARDLRLAGVKNIQYF
TRBJ2-2,TRBV20-1,CSARDLVVTGELFF
TRBJ1-4,TRBV5-1,CASSLVPEKLFF
TRBJ2-5,TRBV5-1,CASSPTGTGGQETQYF